The clone carrying this TCR beta chain came up many times. Other DNA sequences in this specimen translate into the identical CDR3. Genomic DNA came from 70 million to 100 million PBMCs in unsorted samples. CDR3 size: 15 residues. The V gene's germline CDR1 is MGHRA and CDR2 YSYEKL. The sample originates from a study of shared clonotypes between healthy human individuals. It was 300 ng DNA, some 28,000 T cell genomes, that went into each replicate PCR of unsorted PBMC. Unsorted PBMC DNA was sequenced on ten immunoSEQ deep assay plates. Authors' methods: Filtering differed because ImmunoSEQ produced junction-only sequences that carried no quality scores. Sequenced by immunoSEQ multiplex PCR; TCRdb stores in-frame clones only, minus some. The DNA was the basis for D and trimming; V, J and clone size are from that table. The profile shows some 490,000 clones, roughly 80% of them singletons.

The chain recombines TRBV4-1 with TRBJ2-5, with 10 bases fitting TRBD2. The tail of the sequence fits TRBJ2-7 better, so the J call may be wrong. The receptor comes from a woman in her thirties or forties in good health. Some clones in this sample may be carry-over from other donors' samples. Sequenced material: PBMCs. This chain's CDR3 is CASSQEAGGDYEQYF. CDR3 DNA: TGCGCCAGCAGCCAGGAAGCGGGAGGGGACTACGAGCAGTACTTC.